Detailed here is one T cell receptor beta chain. This clonotype was observed many times. What antigen it recognizes has not been identified. Within one base of it there is no much larger clone, and no base qualities were kept. Library construction relied on 5' RACE. The sequencing machine was a NextSeq 500. The TCR library protocol attached a unique molecular identifier to each TCR cDNA molecule to allow correction of PCR and sequencing errors. The authors' pipeline ran thus. Decombinator tools were used for TCR identification, UMI-based error correction and CDR3 extraction. Expanded TCRs were defined as those above a frequency of 2 per 1,000, corresponding to the top 1% of the tumor frequency distribution. Expanded tumor TCRs statistically deemed absent (corrected P<0.05) from at least one tumor region were classed as regional, and all other expanded tumor TCRs were classed as ubiquitous. Renyi diversity was calculated using the R vegan package after each repertoire was subsampled 100 times to 5,000 TCRs. CDR3 similarity networks were constructed using string-kernel similarity of amino acid triplets, with links drawn between CDR3s whose pairwise similarity was above 0.82. The public reads were reanalyzed by TCRdb: fastp trimming at Q25, MiXCR alignment, in-frame beta chains only. Each entry is one CDR3 protein sequence, shown with its most common DNA and genes. The V and J calls here are based on TCRdb, not the publication. Recorded for this sample are thousands of distinct CDR3 sequences; around 14% of them occurred a single time. Together, the top ten hold around 9% of the sample.

This specimen comes from a study of spatial heterogeneity in lung cancer (dated by TCRdb to between 2018 and 2021). Background on the whole study: Beta-chain transcripts were consistently detected in greater numbers than alpha-chain transcripts, which likely reflects a higher abundance of beta-chain transcripts. In non-small cell lung cancer, the study made a quantitative comparison of TCR alpha and beta repertoires among multiple tumor regions, matched nontumor lung and blood. At surgery, hundreds of tumor regions, roughly 62 matched nontumor lung samples and 56 PBMC samples were TCR-sequenced for both alpha and beta chains. TCR repertoire features were related to nonsynonymous mutation counts determined by whole-exome sequencing of tumor tissue. In tumor regions, TCR transcript counts showed a strong correlation with a T cell transcriptional module score from matched bulk RNA-seq. In the raw uncorrected reads, each unique combination of TCR and UMI appeared more than ten times on average.

Ends trimmed: V by 1 base, J by 4 bases; bases unmatched to a gene: 13. The germline V gene encodes CDR1 LNHNV and CDR2 YYDKDF (reference sequence). Inclusive of the bounding cysteine and phenylalanine, the CDR3 is 17 residues long. Just the 51-base CDR3 DNA is kept, in frame starting at base 1. The time point label, read with the paper, signifies: sample taken at primary tumor resection. Samples were obtained from 70 to 85 patients with early-stage, untreated non-small cell lung cancer from the lung TRACERx cohort. Whole RNA extracted from tumor and nontumor lung tissue, or from cryopreserved PBMC samples, was used for TCR sequencing without cell sorting. Only patients for whom sufficient RNA was available from at least two tumor regions were selected for TCR sequencing. Tumor and adjacent nontumor lung specimens were reviewed by a lung pathologist before selection. What the research found in general, with its limitations: TCR-seq coverage of tumor T cells was estimated at only 7% to 8% for alpha chains and approximately 13% for beta chains. The count of ubiquitous expanded TCRs correlated with the count of ubiquitous nonsynonymous mutations, and the count of regional expanded TCRs correlated with the count of regional nonsynonymous mutations. The tumor nonsynonymous mutation count correlated with the number of expanded intratumoral alpha and beta TCRs. Confirming at a functional level the hypothesis that regional TCRs recognize regional mutations was considered to require additional single-cell paired TCR alpha and beta sequencing.

This TCR was sampled from a female donor with early-stage non-small cell lung cancer. Rearrangement joined TRBV15 to TRBJ2-7; TRBD1 fits 7 bases in the junction. Sequenced material: lung tumor tissue, taken at surgery. The DNA sequence is TGTGCCACCAGCAGAGGGATCCGGGACAGAAAGGGATACGAGCAGTACTTC. Protein translation: CATSRGIRDRKGYEQYF.